The clone carrying this T cell receptor (beta chain) was seen just once. Antigen unknown. The table came from immunoSEQ multiplex PCR; TCRdb's copy has only in-frame clones and leaves some out. The sample consists of more than 100,000 clones, 89% of them appearing once. Germline V lookup: CDR1 SGHRS, CDR2 YFSETQ. V was pared by 0 bases and J by 0 bases, with 3 bases of the junction left unmatched. The CDR3 covers 17 residues. This entry belongs to a study of T cells in localized non-small cell lung cancer. Study-wide points: Uninvolved adjacent lung showed the highest T cell clonality, exceeding tumor. Longer survival (overall) was linked to higher T cell density in blood. Detection in adjacent lung was observed for a median around 50 of the top 100 tumor clones. Heterogeneity cannot be ruled out, as sequencing used one tumor region only.

Sequencing was performed on peripheral blood, taken before any cancer treatment. The clonotype was recovered from a female donor older than 55 with stage I lung adenocarcinoma. This chain connects TRBV5-1 to TRBJ2-6, with 7 bases aligning to TRBD1. The CDR3 DNA sequence: TGCGCCAGCAGCTTGGCCGGACAGGCCTCTGGGGCCAACGTCCTGACTTTC. Translation gives CASSLAGQASGANVLTF.